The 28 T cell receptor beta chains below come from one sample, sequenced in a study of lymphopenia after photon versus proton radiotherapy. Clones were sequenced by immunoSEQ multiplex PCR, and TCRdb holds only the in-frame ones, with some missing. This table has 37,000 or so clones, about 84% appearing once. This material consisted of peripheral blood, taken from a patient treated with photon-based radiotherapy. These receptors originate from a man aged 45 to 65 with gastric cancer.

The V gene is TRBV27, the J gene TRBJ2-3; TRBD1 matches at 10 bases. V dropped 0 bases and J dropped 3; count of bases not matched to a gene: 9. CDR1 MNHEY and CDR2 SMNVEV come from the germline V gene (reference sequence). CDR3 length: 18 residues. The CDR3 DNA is TGTGCCAGCAGTTTATCGTCGAAGGGGACAGGGGAGACAGATACGCAGTATTTT. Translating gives CASSLSSKGTGETDTQYF.

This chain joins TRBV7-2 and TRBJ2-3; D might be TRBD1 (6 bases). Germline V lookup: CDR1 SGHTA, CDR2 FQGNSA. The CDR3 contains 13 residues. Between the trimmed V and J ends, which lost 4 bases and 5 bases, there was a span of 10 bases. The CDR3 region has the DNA TGTGCCAGCAGCTCTACAGGGAGAGATACGCAGTATTTT. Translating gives CASSSTGRDTQYF.

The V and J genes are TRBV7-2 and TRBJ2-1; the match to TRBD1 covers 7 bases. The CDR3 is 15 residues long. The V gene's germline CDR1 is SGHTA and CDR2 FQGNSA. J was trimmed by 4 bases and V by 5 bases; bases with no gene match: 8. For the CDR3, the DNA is TGTGCCAGCAGCCCTACGGGGACAGTATACAATGAGCAGTTCTTC. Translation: CASSPTGTVYNEQFF.

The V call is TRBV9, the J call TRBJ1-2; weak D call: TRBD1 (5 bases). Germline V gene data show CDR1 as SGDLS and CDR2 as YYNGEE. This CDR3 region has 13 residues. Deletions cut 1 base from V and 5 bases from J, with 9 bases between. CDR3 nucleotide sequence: TGTGCCAGCAGCGTACAGGGAGGGTATGGCTACACCTTC. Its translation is CASSVQGGYGYTF.

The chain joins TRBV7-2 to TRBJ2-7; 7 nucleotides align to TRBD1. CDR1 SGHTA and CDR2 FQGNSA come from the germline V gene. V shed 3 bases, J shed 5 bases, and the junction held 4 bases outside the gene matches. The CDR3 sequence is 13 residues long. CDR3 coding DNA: TGTGCCAGCAGCTTCAGACAGGGAAACGAGCAGTACTTC. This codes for CASSFRQGNEQYF.

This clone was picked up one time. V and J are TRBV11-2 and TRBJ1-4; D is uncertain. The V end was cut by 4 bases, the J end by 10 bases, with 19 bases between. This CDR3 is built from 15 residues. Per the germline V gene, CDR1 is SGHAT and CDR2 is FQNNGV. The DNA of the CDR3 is TGTGCCAGCAGCTCCCTCGTGGGCATAGGGAGAAAACTGTTTTTT. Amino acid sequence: CASSSLVGIGRKLFF.

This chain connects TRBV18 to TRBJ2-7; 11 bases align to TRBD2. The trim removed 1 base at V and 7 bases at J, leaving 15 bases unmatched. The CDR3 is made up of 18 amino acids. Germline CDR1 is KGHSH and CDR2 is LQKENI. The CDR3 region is CASSPLGGVSGRAKEQYF. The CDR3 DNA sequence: TGTGCCAGCTCACCACTTGGCGGTGTTAGCGGGAGGGCAAAAGAGCAGTACTTC.

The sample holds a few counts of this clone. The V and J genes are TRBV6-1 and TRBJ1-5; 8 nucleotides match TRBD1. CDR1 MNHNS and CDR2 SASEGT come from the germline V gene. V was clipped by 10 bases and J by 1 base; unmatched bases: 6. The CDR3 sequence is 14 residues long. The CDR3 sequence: CATWGQVSNQPQHF. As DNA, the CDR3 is TGTGCCACCTGGGGACAGGTGAGCAATCAGCCCCAGCATTTT.

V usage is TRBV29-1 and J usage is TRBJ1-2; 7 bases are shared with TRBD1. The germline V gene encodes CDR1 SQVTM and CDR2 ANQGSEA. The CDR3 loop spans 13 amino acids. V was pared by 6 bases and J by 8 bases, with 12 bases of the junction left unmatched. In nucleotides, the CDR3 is TGCAGCGTGGACACCGACAGGGCGGACGGCTACACCTTC. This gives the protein CSVDTDRADGYTF.

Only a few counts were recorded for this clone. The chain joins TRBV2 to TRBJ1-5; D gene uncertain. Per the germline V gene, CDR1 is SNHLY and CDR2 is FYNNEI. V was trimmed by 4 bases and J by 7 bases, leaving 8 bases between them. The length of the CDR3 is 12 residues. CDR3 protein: CASSGLIQPQHF. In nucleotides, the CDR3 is TGTGCCAGCAGTGGCCTGATCCAGCCCCAGCATTTT.

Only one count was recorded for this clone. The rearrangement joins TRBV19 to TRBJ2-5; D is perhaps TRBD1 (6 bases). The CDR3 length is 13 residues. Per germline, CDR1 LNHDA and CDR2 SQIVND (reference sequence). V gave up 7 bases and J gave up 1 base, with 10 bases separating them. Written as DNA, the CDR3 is TGTGCCAGTACAGGACAGTTCCAAGAGACCCAGTACTTC. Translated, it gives CASTGQFQETQYF.

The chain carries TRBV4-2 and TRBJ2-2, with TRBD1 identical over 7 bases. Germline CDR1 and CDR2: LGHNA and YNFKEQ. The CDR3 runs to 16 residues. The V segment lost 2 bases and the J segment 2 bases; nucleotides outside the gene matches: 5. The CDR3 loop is CASSQLGQDNTGELFF. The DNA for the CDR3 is TGTGCCAGCAGCCAACTCGGACAGGATAACACCGGGGAGCTGTTTTTT.

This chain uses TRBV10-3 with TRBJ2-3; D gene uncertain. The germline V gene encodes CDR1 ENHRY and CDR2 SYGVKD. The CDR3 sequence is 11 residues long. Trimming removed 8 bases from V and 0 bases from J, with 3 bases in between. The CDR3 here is CAIGSTDTQYF. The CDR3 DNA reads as TGTGCCATCGGTAGCACAGATACGCAGTATTTT.

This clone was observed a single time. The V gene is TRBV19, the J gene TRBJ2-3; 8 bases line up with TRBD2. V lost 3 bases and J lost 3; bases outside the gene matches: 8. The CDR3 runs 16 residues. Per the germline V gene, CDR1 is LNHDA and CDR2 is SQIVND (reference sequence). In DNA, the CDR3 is TGTGCCAGTAGTATGGACTGGCGGGGGGCAACAGATACGCAGTATTTT. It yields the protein CASSMDWRGATDTQYF.

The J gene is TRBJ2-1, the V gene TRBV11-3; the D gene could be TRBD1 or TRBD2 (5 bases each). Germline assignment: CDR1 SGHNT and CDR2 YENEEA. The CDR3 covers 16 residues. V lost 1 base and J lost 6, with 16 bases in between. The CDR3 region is CASSLVWSGAGNEQFF. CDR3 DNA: TGTGCCAGCAGCTTAGTGTGGTCCGGGGCAGGCAATGAGCAGTTCTTC.

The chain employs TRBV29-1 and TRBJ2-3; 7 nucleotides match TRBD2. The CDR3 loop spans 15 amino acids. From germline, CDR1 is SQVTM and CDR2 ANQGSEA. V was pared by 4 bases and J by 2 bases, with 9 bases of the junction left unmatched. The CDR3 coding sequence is TGCAGCGTTGGGATGATGAGCGGGACCACAGATACGCAGTATTTT. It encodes CSVGMMSGTTDTQYF.

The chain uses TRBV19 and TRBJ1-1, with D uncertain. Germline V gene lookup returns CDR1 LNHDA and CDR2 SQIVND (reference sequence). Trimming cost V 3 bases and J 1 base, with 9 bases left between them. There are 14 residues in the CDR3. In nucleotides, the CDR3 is TGTGCCAGTAGTATGCGGGTCGAGAACACTGAAGCTTTCTTT. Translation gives CASSMRVENTEAFF. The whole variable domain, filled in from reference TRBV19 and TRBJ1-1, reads DGGITQSPKYLFRKEGQNVTLSCEQNLNHDAMYWYRQDPGQGLRLIYYSQIVNDFQKGDIAEGYSVSREKKESFPLTVTSAQKNPTAFYLCASSMRVENTEAFFGQGTRLTVV.

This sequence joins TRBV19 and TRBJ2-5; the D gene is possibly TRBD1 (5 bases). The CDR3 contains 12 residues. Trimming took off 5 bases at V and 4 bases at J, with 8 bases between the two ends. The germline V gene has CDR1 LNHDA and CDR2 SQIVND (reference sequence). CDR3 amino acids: CASSFRGETQYF. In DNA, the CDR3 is TGTGCCAGTAGTTTTAGGGGAGAGACCCAGTACTTC.

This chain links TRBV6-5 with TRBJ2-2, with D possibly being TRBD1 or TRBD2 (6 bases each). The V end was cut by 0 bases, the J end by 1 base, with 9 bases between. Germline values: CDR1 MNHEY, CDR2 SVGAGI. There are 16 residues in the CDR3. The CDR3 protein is CASSYSGGWNTGELFF. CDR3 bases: TGTGCCAGCAGTTACTCGGGGGGCTGGAACACCGGGGAGCTGTTTTTT.

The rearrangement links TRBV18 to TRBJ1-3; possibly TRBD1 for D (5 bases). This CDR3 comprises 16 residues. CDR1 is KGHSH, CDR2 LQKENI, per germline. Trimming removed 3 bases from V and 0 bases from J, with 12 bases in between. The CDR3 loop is CASSPGPLFSGNTIYF. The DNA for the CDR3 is TGTGCCAGCTCACCGGGACCGCTCTTCTCTGGAAACACCATATATTTT.

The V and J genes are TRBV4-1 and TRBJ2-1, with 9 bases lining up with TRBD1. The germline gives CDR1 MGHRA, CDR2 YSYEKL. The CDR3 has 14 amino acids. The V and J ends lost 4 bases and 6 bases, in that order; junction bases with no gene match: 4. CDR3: CASSLQTGGNEQFF. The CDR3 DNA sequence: TGCGCCAGCAGCCTCCAGACAGGGGGCAATGAGCAGTTCTTC.

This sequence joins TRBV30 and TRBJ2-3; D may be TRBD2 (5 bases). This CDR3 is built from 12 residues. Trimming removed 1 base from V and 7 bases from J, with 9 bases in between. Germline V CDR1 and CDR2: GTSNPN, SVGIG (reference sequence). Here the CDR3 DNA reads TGTGCCTGGAGTGGAACTAGTTATACGCAGTATTTT. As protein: CAWSGTSYTQYF.

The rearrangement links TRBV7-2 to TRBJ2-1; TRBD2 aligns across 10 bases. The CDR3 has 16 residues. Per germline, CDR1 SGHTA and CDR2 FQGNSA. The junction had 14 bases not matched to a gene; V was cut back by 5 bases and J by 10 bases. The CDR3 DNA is TGTGCCAGCAGCCTCAGACAAAGCGGGAGGGCCCTCGAGCAGTTCTTC. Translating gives CASSLRQSGRALEQFF.

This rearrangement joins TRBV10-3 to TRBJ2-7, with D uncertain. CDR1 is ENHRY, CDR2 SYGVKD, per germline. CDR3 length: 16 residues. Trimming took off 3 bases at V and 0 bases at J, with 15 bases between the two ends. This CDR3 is CAISDLTGKYSYEQYF. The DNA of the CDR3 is TGTGCCATCAGTGATCTGACGGGTAAATACTCCTACGAGCAGTACTTC.

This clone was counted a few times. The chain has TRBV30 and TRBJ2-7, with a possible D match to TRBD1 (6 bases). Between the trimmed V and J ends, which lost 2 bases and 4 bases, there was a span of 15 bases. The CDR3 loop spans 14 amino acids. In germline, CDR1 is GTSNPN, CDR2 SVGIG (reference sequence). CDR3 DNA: TGTGCCTGGAGTACAGGGTCAACCTCGTACGAGCAGTACTTC. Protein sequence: CAWSTGSTSYEQYF. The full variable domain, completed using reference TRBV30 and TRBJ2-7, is SQTIHQWPATLVQPVGSPLSLECTVEGTSNPNLYWYRQAAGRGLQLLFYSVGIGQISSEVPQNLSASRPQDRQFILSSKKLLLSDSGFYLCAWSTGSTSYEQYFGPGTRLTVT.

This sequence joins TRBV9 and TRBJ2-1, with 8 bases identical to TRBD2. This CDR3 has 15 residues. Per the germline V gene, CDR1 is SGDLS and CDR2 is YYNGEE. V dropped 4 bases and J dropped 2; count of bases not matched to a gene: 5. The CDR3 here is CASSILAETYNEQFF. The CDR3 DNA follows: TGTGCCAGCAGCATACTAGCGGAAACCTACAATGAGCAGTTCTTC.

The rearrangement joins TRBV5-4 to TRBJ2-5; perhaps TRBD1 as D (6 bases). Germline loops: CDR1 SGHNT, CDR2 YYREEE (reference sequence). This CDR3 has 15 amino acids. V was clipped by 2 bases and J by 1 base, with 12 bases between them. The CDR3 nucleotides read TGTGCCAGCAGCTTCCAGGGGAATCTCCAAGAGACCCAGTACTTC. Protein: CASSFQGNLQETQYF.

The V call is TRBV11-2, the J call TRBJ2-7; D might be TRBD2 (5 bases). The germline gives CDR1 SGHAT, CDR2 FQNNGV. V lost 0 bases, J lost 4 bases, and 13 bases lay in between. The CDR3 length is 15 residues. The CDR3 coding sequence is TGTGCCAGCAGCTTAGAACGGGGAGCGTATTACGAGCAGTACTTC. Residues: CASSLERGAYYEQYF. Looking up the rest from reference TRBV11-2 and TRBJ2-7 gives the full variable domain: EAGVAQSPRYKIIEKRQSVAFWCNPISGHATLYWYQQILGQGPKLLIQFQNNGVVDDSQLPKDRFSAERLKGVDSTLKIQPAKLEDSAVYLCASSLERGAYYEQYFGPGTRLTVT.